This T cell receptor beta chain was sequenced in a study of cytomegalovirus exposure and HLA in healthy donors. Study-wide background: A previous analysis identified 117 million unique TCR beta sequences derived from about 180 million T cells. Findings of the study overall: It was taken for granted in presence/absence analyses that sequencing depth across donors was roughly uniform. One variant, a missense change in DCLRE1C, was linked in a later analysis to TCR beta V- and J-gene trimming. Researchers left out some V segments, among them TRBV6-2 and TRBV6-3, as indistinguishable.

The CDR3 covers 14 residues. Germline V gene lookup returns CDR1 SEHNR and CDR2 FQNEAQ (reference sequence). Losses at the gene ends were 6 bases for V and 5 bases for J; bases not matched to a gene: 7. Details on this clone: The target antigen is unknown.

The PCR had 60 Vbeta and 13 Jbeta primers. Using immunoSEQ multiplex PCR, the repertoire was profiled, and TCRdb retains in-frame clones only, with some absent. This table has 140,000 to 150,000 clones, about 66% appearing once. The sequence derives from a male donor in good health and CMV-seronegative. This chain connects TRBV7-9 to TRBJ2-1; 7 bases match TRBD2. Sequenced input: PBMCs. The CDR3 DNA is TGTGCCAGCAGAGAGGTTGGGGGGGACAATGAGCAGTTCTTC. It encodes CASREVGGDNEQFF.